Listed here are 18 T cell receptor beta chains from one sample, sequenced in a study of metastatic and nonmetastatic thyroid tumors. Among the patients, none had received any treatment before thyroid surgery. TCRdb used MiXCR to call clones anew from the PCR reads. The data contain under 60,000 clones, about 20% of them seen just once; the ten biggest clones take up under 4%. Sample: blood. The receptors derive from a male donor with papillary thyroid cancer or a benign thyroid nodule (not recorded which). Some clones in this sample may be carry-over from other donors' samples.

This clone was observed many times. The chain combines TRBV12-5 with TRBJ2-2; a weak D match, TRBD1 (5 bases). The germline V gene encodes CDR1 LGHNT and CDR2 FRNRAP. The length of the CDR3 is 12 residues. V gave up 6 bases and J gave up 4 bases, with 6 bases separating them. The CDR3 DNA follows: TGTGCTAGTGGGGACATCACCGGGGAGCTGTTTTTT. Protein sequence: CASGDITGELFF.

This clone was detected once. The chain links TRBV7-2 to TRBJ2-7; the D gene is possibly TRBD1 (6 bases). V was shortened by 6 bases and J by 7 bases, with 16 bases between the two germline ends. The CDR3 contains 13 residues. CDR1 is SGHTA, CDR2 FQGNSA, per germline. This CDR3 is CASRVPGVGEQYF. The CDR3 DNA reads TGTGCCAGCAGAGTCCCAGGGGTCGGTGAGCAGTACTTC. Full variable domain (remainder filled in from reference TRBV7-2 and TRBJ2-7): GAGVSQSPSNKVTEKGKDVELRCDPISGHTALYWYRQSLGQGLEFLIYFQGNSAPDKSGLPSDRFSAERTGGSVSTLTIQRTQQEDSAVYLCASRVPGVGEQYFGPGTRLTVT.

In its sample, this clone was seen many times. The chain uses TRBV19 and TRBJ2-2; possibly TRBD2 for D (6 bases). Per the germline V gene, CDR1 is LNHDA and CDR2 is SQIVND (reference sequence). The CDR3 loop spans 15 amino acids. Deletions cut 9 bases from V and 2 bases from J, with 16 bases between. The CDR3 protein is CASRTGTGNTGELFF. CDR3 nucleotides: TGTGCCAGCCGTACCGGGACTGGCAACACCGGGGAGCTGTTTTTT. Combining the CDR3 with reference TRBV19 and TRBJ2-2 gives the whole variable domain DGGITQSPKYLFRKEGQNVTLSCEQNLNHDAMYWYRQDPGQGLRLIYYSQIVNDFQKGDIAEGYSVSREKKESFPLTVTSAQKNPTAFYLCASRTGTGNTGELFFGEGSRLTVL.

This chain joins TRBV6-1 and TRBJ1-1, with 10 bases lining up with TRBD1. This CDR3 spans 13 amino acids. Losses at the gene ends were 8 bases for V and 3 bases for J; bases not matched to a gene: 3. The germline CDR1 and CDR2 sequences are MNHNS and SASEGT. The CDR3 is CASGGQGDTEAFF. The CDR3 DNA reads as TGTGCCAGCGGAGGACAGGGGGACACTGAAGCTTTCTTT.

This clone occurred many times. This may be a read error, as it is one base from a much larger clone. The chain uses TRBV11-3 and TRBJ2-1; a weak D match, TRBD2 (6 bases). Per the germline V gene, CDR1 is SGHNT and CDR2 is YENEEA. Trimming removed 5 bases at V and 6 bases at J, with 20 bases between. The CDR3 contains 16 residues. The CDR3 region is CASSPAGTSSSNEQFF. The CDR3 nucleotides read TGTGCCAGCAGCCCGGCCGGTACTAGCTCGTCCAATGAGCAGTTCTTC.

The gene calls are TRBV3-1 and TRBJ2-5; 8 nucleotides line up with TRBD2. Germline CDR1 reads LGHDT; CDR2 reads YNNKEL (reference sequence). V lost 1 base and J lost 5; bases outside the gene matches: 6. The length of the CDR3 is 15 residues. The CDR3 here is CASSQVGGGCETQYF. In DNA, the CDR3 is TGTGCCAGCAGCCAAGTCGGGGGGGGGTGCGAGACCCAGTACTTC.

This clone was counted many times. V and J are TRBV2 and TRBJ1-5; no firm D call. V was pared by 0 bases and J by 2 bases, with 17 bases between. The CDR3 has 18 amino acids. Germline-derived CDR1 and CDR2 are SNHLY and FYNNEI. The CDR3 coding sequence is TGTGCCAGCAGTGAAGCGCTAACAGATGTTCGTGGCAATCAGCCCCAGCATTTT. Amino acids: CASSEALTDVRGNQPQHF.

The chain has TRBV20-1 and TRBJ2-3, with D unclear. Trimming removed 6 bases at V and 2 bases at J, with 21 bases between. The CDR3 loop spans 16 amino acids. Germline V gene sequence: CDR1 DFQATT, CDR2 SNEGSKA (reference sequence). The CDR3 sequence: CSAPWVSESLTDTQYF. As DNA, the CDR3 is TGCAGTGCCCCTTGGGTTTCGGAATCTCTCACAGATACGCAGTATTTT.

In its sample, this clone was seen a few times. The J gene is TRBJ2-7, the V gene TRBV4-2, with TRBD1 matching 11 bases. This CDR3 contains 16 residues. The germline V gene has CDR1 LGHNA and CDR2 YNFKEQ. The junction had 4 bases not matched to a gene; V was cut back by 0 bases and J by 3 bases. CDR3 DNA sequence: TGTGCCAGCAGCCAAGATCGGGGGACAGGGGGCTACGAGCAGTACTTC. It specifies CASSQDRGTGGYEQYF.

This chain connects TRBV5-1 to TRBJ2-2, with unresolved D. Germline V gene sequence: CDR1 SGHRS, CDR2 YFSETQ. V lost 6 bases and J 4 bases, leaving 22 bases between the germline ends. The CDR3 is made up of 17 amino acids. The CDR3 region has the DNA TGCGCCAGCAACTGGGCTAAAGGTGGCTCGAGCACCGGGGAGCTGTTTTTT. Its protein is CASNWAKGGSSTGELFF.

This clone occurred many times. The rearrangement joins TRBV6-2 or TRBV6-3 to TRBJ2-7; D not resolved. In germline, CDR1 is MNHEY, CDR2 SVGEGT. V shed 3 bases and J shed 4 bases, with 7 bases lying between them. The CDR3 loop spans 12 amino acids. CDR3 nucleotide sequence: TGTGCCAGCAGTTATTCGTTGTACGAGCAGTACTTC. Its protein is CASSYSLYEQYF.

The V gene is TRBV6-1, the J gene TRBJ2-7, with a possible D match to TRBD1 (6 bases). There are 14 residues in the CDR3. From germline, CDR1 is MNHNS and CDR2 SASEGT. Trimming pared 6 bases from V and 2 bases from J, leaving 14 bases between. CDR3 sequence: CASRDTGFPYEQYF. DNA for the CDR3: TGTGCCAGCAGAGATACAGGGTTTCCCTACGAGCAGTACTTC.

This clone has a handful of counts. The DNA for the CDR3 is TGTGCCATTTCCACACTCGGGGATAGACAGGGTGGCTATGGCTACACCTTC. It encodes CAISTLGDRQGGYGYTF. The chain employs TRBV28 and TRBJ1-2; 7 bases agree with TRBD1. The length of the CDR3 is 17 residues. V lost 10 bases, J lost 4 bases, and 21 bases stayed unmatched. Germline V lookup: CDR1 MDHEN, CDR2 SYDVKM.

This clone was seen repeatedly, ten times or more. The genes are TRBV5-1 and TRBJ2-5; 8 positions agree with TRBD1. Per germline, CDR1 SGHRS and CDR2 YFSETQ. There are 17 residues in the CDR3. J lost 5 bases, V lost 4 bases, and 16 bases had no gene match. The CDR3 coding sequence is TGCGCCAGCAGCCCCAATCGGCTGCAGGGGGCTACCGAGACCCAGTACTTC. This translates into CASSPNRLQGATETQYF.

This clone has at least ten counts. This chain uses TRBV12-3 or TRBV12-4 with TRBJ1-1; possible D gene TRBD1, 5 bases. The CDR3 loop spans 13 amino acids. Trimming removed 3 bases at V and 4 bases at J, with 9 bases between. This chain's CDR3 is CASSLAGATEAFF. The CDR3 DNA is TGTGCCAGCAGTTTGGCCGGGGCCACTGAAGCTTTCTTT.

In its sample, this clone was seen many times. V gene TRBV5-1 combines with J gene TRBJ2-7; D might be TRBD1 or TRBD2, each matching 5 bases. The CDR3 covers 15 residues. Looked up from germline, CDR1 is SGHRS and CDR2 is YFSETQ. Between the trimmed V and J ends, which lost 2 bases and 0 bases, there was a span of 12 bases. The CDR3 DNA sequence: TGCGCCAGCAGCTTCGAGAGGGGTTACTCCTACGAGCAGTACTTC. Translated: CASSFERGYSYEQYF. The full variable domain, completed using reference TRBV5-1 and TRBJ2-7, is KAGVTQTPRYLIKTRGQQVTLSCSPISGHRSVSWYQQTPGQGLQFLFEYFSETQRNKGNFPGRFSGRQFSNSRSEMNVSTLELGDSALYLCASSFERGYSYEQYFGPGTRLTVT.

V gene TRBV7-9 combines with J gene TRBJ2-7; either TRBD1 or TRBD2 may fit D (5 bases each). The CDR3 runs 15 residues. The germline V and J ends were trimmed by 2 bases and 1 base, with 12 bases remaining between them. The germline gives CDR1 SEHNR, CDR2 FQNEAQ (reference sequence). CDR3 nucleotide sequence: TGTGCCAGCAGCTTAATCGAGGGGTCATCCTACGAGCAGTACTTC. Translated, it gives CASSLIEGSSYEQYF. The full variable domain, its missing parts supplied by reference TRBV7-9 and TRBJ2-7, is DTGVSQNPRHKITKRGQNVTFRCDPISEHNRLYWYRQTLGQGPEFLTYFQNEAQLEKSRLLSDRFSAERPKGSFSTLEIQRTEQGDSAMYLCASSLIEGSSYEQYFGPGTRLTVT.

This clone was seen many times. As DNA, the CDR3 is TGTGCCAGCAGTCCTCAGGGACAGCACTACGAGCAGTACTTC. It yields the protein CASSPQGQHYEQYF. V gene TRBV27 combines with J gene TRBJ2-7; 7 nucleotides line up with TRBD1. With 5 bases clipped from V and 3 bases from J, the junction kept 7 bases outside the gene matches. The CDR3 loop spans 14 amino acids. CDR1 and CDR2 from the germline V gene are MNHEY and SMNVEV (reference sequence).